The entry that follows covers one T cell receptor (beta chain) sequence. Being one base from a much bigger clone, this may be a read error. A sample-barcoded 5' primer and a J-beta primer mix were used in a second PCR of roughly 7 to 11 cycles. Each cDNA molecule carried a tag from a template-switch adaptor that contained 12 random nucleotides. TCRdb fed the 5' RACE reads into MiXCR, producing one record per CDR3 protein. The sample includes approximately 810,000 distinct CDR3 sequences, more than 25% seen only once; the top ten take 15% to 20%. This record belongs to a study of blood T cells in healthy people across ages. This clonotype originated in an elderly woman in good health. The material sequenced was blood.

The CDR3 reads CAIGRGQGLYEQYF. The DNA of the CDR3 is TGTGCCATCGGGCGGGGACAGGGTCTCTACGAGCAGTACTTC. The rearrangement links TRBV2 to TRBJ2-7, with 9 nucleotides matching TRBD1. V shed 10 bases and J 3 bases; nucleotides not matched to a gene: 10. This CDR3 has 14 residues. Looked up from germline, CDR1 is SNHLY and CDR2 is FYNNEI.